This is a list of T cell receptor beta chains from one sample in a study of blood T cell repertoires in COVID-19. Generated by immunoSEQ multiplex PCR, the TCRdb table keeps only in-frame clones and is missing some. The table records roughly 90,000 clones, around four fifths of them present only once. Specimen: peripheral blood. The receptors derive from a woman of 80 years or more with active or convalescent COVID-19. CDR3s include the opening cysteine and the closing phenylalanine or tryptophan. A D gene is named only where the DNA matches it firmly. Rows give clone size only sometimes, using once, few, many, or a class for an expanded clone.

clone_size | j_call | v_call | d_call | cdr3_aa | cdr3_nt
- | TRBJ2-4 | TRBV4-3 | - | CASSQADSTKNIQYF | TGCGCCAGCAGCCAAGCAGACAGTACCAAAAACATTCAGTACTTC
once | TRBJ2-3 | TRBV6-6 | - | CASTLERAYSTDTQYF | TGTGCCAGCACCTTAGAGAGGGCTTATAGCACAGATACGCAGTATTTT
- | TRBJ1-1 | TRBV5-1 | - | CASSWGGQVNTEAFF | TGCGCCAGCAGCTGGGGGGGACAAGTGAACACTGAAGCTTTCTTT
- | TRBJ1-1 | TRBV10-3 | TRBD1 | CAIQGGADTEAFF | TGTGCCATCCAAGGGGGCGCGGACACTGAAGCTTTCTTT
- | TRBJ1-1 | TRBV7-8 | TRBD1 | CASSWRDRGRNTEAFF | TGTGCCAGCAGCTGGAGAGACAGGGGGCGGAACACTGAAGCTTTCTTT
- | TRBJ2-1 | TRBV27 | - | CASSLFPDISYNEQFF | TGTGCCAGCAGTTTATTTCCGGACATATCCTACAATGAGCAGTTCTTC
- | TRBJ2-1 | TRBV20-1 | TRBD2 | CSASQPSGGRYNEQFF | TGCAGTGCTAGTCAACCTAGCGGGGGGCGTTACAATGAGCAGTTCTTC
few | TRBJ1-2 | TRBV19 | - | CASSDLSQPRGYTF | TGTGCCAGTAGCGATTTATCACAGCCTCGTGGCTACACCTTC
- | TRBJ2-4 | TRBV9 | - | CASSVRQFKNIQYF | TGTGCCAGCAGCGTGCGACAGTTCAAAAACATTCAGTACTTC
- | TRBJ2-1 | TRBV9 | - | CASRAPGGDEQFF | TGTGCCAGCCGAGCCCCTGGGGGCGATGAGCAGTTCTTC
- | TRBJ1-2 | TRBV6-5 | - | CASSPEFTSYGYTF | TGTGCCAGCAGCCCCGAGTTTACCTCCTATGGCTACACCTTC
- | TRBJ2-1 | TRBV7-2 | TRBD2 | CASSFTGTSGGAINEQFF | TGTGCCAGCAGCTTTACCGGGACTAGCGGGGGGGCCATCAATGAGCAGTTCTTC
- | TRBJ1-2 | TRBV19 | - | CASTPGEGYGYTF | TGTGCCAGTACCCCAGGGGAGGGCTATGGCTACACCTTC
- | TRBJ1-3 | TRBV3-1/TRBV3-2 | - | CASSQDLRGWGNTIYF | TGTGCCAGCAGCCAAGATCTCCGGGGATGGGGAAACACCATATATTTT
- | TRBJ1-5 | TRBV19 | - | CASSIDGRAASNQPQHF | TGTGCCAGTAGTATAGATGGCAGGGCAGCAAGTAATCAGCCCCAGCATTTT
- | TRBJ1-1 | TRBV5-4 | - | CASSLQNTEAFF | TGTGCCAGCAGCTTGCAGAACACTGAAGCTTTCTTT
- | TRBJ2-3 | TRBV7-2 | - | CASSRQIDTQYF | TGTGCCAGCAGCCGACAGATAGATACGCAGTATTTT
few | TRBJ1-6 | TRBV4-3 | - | CASSQDRQNNSPLHF | TGCGCCAGCAGCCAAGATCGACAGAATAATTCACCCCTCCACTTT
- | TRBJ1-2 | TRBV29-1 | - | CSGKGWTESGYTF | TGCAGCGGGAAAGGTTGGACAGAAAGCGGCTACACCTTC
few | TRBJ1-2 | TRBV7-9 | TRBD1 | CASSSPGQEVAGYTF | TGTGCCAGCAGCTCTCCGGGACAGGAGGTTGCTGGCTACACCTTC
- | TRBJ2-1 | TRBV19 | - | CASSPDSTVRGANEQFF | TGTGCCAGTAGCCCCGACTCGACGGTTCGGGGTGCCAATGAGCAGTTCTTC
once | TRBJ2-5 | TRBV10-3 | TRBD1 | CAISGQGLQETQYF | TGTGCCATCAGCGGACAGGGGCTCCAAGAGACCCAGTACTTC
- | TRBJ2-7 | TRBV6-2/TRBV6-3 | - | CASSYWSSYEQYF | TGTGCCAGCAGTTACTGGAGCTCCTACGAGCAGTACTTC
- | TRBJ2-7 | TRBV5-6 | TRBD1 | CASSPQGYEQYF | TGTGCCAGCAGCCCACAGGGGTACGAGCAGTACTTC